This TCR beta chain was retrieved from a study of shared clonotypes between healthy human individuals. This clone was recorded only once. Original processing methods: Filtering differed, since immunoSEQ gave only junction sequences and no quality scores. Sequencing used immunoSEQ multiplex PCR; TCRdb keeps in-frame clones, though not all of them. The DNA gave D and trimming, while V, J and clone size come from that table. The repertoire holds about 490,000 clones, with roughly four fifths as singletons. Trimming removed 4 bases at V and 5 bases at J, with 15 bases between. The germline gives CDR1 MNHEY, CDR2 SVGAGI. The CDR3 is 15 residues long.

The material sequenced was PBMCs. This TCR was sampled from a woman aged 40-49 years in good health. Some clones in this sample may be carry-over from other donors' samples. This chain joins TRBV6-5 and TRBJ2-1; no definite D call. The CDR3 loop reads CASSSSVGPHNEQFF. In nucleotides, the CDR3 is TGTGCCAGCAGTTCGTCTGTGGGCCCCCACAATGAGCAGTTCTTC.